Below, 3 T cell receptor beta chains from the same sample are listed, as sequenced in a study of identical twins. TCRdb called the 5' RACE reads again in MiXCR, with one record for every CDR3 protein. The repertoire includes approximately 230,000 distinct CDR3 sequences, over 11% of them detected once, and about 9% sits in the top ten. What was sequenced was memory (CD45RO+) T cells sorted from blood. These TCRs come from a woman aged 18-29 years in good health.

This sequence joins TRBV12-3 or TRBV12-4 and TRBJ2-3; TRBD1 matches 10 bases. Unmatched junction bases numbered 1, after V lost 8 bases and J lost 5 bases. The CDR3 is made up of 12 amino acids. The CDR3 DNA sequence: TGTGCCAGCGGACAGGGGGAAGATACGCAGTATTTT. This translates into CASGQGEDTQYF.

The chain employs TRBV27 and TRBJ2-7, with D perhaps TRBD1 (6 bases). Trimming removed 8 bases from V and 5 bases from J, with 16 bases in between. The CDR3 length is 13 residues. CDR1 is MNHEY and CDR2 is SMNVEV in the germline V gene (reference sequence). The chain's CDR3 is CASSFQQGDEQYF. Here the CDR3 DNA reads TGTGCCAGCTCGTTCCAACAGGGCGACGAGCAGTACTTC.

The V call is TRBV7-2, the J call TRBJ1-3; the D is unclear. The V and J ends lost 3 bases and 1 base respectively, with 7 bases between them. CDR1 and CDR2 (germline): SGHTA, FQGNSA. The length of the CDR3 is 14 residues. CDR3 sequence: CASSFQGSGNTIYF. In DNA form, the CDR3 reads TGTGCCAGCAGCTTTCAAGGATCTGGAAACACCATATATTTT.